This entry describes one TCR beta chain. These data belong to a study of blood T cell repertoires in COVID-19. Authors' data handling: Nucleated cell counts were estimated from reference gene primer amplification. The assay was immunoSEQ multiplex PCR, and TCRdb's table has in-frame clones only and misses some. That table is the source of V, J and clone size, and D and trimming were worked out from the DNA. The data hold some 230,000 clones, with 82% observed a single time. Germline loops: CDR1 WSHSY, CDR2 SAAADI. The CDR3 extends over 13 amino acids. V shed 5 bases, J shed 6 bases, and the junction held 5 bases outside the gene matches.

The chain joins TRBV10-2 to TRBJ1-2, with 8 nucleotides matching TRBD1. This TCR was recovered from a man aged 35 to 55 who had recovered from COVID-19. The sample consisted of PBMCs or T cells enriched from blood (not recorded which). The CDR3 nucleotides read TGCGCCAGCAGTACTCAGGGGGCGAATGGCTACACCTTC. Residues: CASSTQGANGYTF.